This T cell receptor beta chain is drawn from a study of CD8 T cells in Susac syndrome. CDR1 and CDR2 from the germline V gene are SQVTM and ANQGSEA. V gave up 4 bases and J gave up 4 bases, with 10 bases separating them. The CDR3 has 12 residues. Sequencing of TCR beta was performed on blood CD8+ and CD4+ T cells. RNA in amounts of about 0.5 to 1 ug was reverse transcribed with random hexamers. Using its own MiXCR run on the immunoSEQ multiplex PCR reads, TCRdb lists one record per CDR3 protein. The table has around 150,000 distinct CDR3 sequences, just under 95% seen once. Sequenced material: CD8+ T cells from PBMCs. This receptor was obtained from a human donor with Susac syndrome. V gene TRBV29-1 combines with J gene TRBJ1-1, with D unresolved. As DNA, the CDR3 is TGCAGCGTTGTCGACAAGAGCACTGAAGCTTTCTTT. It yields the protein CSVVDKSTEAFF.